The present TCR beta chain was sequenced within a study of monozygotic twins with inflammatory bowel disease. Study-level points and caveats: Healthy co-twins had higher TCRbeta inverse Simpson diversity than their IBD twins.

Researchers used template switching to add UMIs featuring a 6-nucleotide sample barcode. Using TCRalpha and TCRbeta cDNA, the researchers carried out two nested PCRs that lasted about 15 and 9 cycles. TCRdb reprocessed the 5' RACE reads; each CDR3 protein has one entry and no DNA is given. The sample table includes about 160,000 distinct CDR3 sequences. Germline CDR1 SGHDT, CDR2 YYEEEE. The CDR3 spans 12 residues. Points on this clonotype: The antigen is not known.

The gene calls are TRBV5-6 and TRBJ2-3. Sequenced sample: blood. The source is a human donor with ulcerative colitis or Crohn's disease, or a healthy co-twin of an affected twin (not recorded which). Here the CDR3 reads CASSSYTDTQYF.